This is a list of T cell receptor beta chains from one sample in a study of blood T cells in healthy people across ages. TCRdb used MiXCR to reprocess the 5' RACE reads, holding one entry per CDR3 protein. This table has some 1,800,000 distinct CDR3 sequences, more than 35% appearing once. The sequenced material came from blood. These receptors were taken from a human donor in good health. The CDR3 runs from the conserved cysteine through the conserved F or W. The order of the fields is J gene, D gene, clone size, V gene, CDR3 protein, CDR3 DNA. D genes are given only for firm matches. The size of a clone is reported for some rows only, either as once, few or many, or as a class for expanded clones.

j_call: TRBJ2-1; d_call: TRBD1; clone_size: .; v_call: TRBV28; cdr3_aa: CASSLPSKGAYYNEQFF; cdr3_nt: TGTGCCAGCAGCCTACCATCAAAGGGGGCCTACTACAATGAGCAGTTCTTC
j_call: TRBJ2-3; d_call: TRBD2; clone_size: few; v_call: TRBV4-2; cdr3_aa: CASSQTTSGGPDTQYF; cdr3_nt: TGTGCCAGCAGCCAGACAACTAGCGGGGGGCCAGATACGCAGTATTTT
j_call: TRBJ1-2; d_call: TRBD1; clone_size: .; v_call: TRBV7-9; cdr3_aa: CASSPGAGGSSDYTF; cdr3_nt: TGTGCCAGCAGCCCCGGCGCAGGGGGTTCTTCCGACTACACCTTC
j_call: TRBJ2-7; d_call: TRBD1; clone_size: .; v_call: TRBV24-1; cdr3_aa: CATSDRDSQPYEQYF; cdr3_nt: TGTGCCACCAGTGACAGGGACAGTCAGCCCTACGAGCAGTACTTC
j_call: TRBJ2-7; d_call: .; clone_size: .; v_call: TRBV5-1; cdr3_aa: CASSPGRVPYEQYF; cdr3_nt: TGCGCCAGCAGTCCTGGACGCGTTCCCTACGAGCAGTACTTC
j_call: TRBJ2-5; d_call: .; clone_size: .; v_call: TRBV10-3; cdr3_aa: CAITGTLRETQYF; cdr3_nt: TGTGCCATCACCGGGACCCTTCGGGAGACCCAGTACTTC
j_call: TRBJ1-2; d_call: .; clone_size: once; v_call: TRBV9; cdr3_aa: CASSARTGRGYTF; cdr3_nt: TGTGCCAGCAGCGCCCGGACGGGGAGGGGCTACACCTTC
j_call: TRBJ2-3; d_call: .; clone_size: few; v_call: TRBV29-1; cdr3_aa: CSAGHTDTQYF; cdr3_nt: TGCAGCGCGGGCCACACAGATACGCAGTATTTT
j_call: TRBJ2-1; d_call: .; clone_size: .; v_call: TRBV12-3/TRBV12-4; cdr3_aa: CAGSRTEVSYNEQFF; cdr3_nt: TGTGCCGGCAGTAGAACAGAGGTCTCCTACAATGAGCAGTTCTTC
j_call: TRBJ2-7; d_call: .; clone_size: .; v_call: TRBV28; cdr3_aa: CASSPGDETVSEQYF; cdr3_nt: TGTGCCAGCAGCCCCGGGGACGAAACTGTGAGCGAGCAGTACTTC
j_call: TRBJ2-1; d_call: .; clone_size: .; v_call: TRBV15; cdr3_aa: CATSRDRRRDNEQFF; cdr3_nt: TGTGCCACCAGCAGAGACAGGCGGCGGGACAATGAGCAGTTCTTC
j_call: TRBJ2-5; d_call: .; clone_size: .; v_call: TRBV2; cdr3_aa: CASSEALLDGNQETQYF; cdr3_nt: TGTGCCAGCAGTGAAGCGCTTCTGGACGGTAACCAAGAGACCCAGTACTTC
j_call: TRBJ2-7; d_call: TRBD2; clone_size: .; v_call: TRBV29-1; cdr3_aa: CSNRAGGSCYEQYF; cdr3_nt: TGCAGCAACCGAGCGGGGGGCTCCTGCTACGAGCAGTACTTC
j_call: TRBJ2-7; d_call: .; clone_size: .; v_call: TRBV20-1; cdr3_aa: CSATSYNNYEQYF; cdr3_nt: TGCAGTGCTACTTCATATAACAACTACGAGCAGTACTTC
j_call: TRBJ2-6; d_call: .; clone_size: .; v_call: TRBV15; cdr3_aa: CATSRPSSGANVLTF; cdr3_nt: TGTGCCACCAGCAGGCCGTCATCTGGGGCCAACGTCCTGACTTTC
j_call: TRBJ1-1; d_call: .; clone_size: .; v_call: TRBV12-3/TRBV12-4; cdr3_aa: CASTWTGSNTEAFF; cdr3_nt: TGTGCCAGCACCTGGACGGGGTCCAACACTGAAGCTTTCTTT
j_call: TRBJ2-1; d_call: .; clone_size: .; v_call: TRBV6-2/TRBV6-3; cdr3_aa: CASTQEPYNEQFF; cdr3_nt: TGTGCCAGCACCCAGGAACCTTACAATGAGCAGTTCTTC
j_call: TRBJ2-3; d_call: .; clone_size: .; v_call: TRBV14; cdr3_aa: CASSQLYFPTDTQYF; cdr3_nt: TGTGCCAGCAGCCAACTCTATTTCCCCACAGATACGCAGTATTTT
j_call: TRBJ1-4; d_call: TRBD1; clone_size: .; v_call: TRBV12-3/TRBV12-4; cdr3_aa: CASSSPGTGDEKRFF; cdr3_nt: TGTGCCAGCAGTTCGCCCGGGACAGGGGATGAAAAACGGTTTTTT
j_call: TRBJ2-3; d_call: TRBD2; clone_size: few; v_call: TRBV5-1; cdr3_aa: CASSLAMGGGSATDTQYF; cdr3_nt: TGCGCCAGCAGCTTGGCAATGGGCGGGGGGTCCGCCACAGATACGCAGTATTTT
j_call: TRBJ2-7; d_call: .; clone_size: .; v_call: TRBV6-6; cdr3_aa: CASSYRSGQGSTYEQYF; cdr3_nt: TGTGCCAGCAGTTACCGGTCTGGGCAGGGGAGCACCTACGAGCAGTACTTC
j_call: TRBJ1-1; d_call: .; clone_size: .; v_call: TRBV5-1; cdr3_aa: CASSYDGGFSAEAFF; cdr3_nt: TGCGCCAGCAGCTACGACGGGGGGTTCTCGGCTGAAGCTTTCTTT
j_call: TRBJ2-7; d_call: TRBD2; clone_size: few; v_call: TRBV20-1; cdr3_aa: CSARSPGLENLAAEQYF; cdr3_nt: TGCAGTGCTAGGTCCCCGGGACTAGAGAACTTAGCTGCCGAGCAGTACTTC
j_call: TRBJ2-6; d_call: .; clone_size: .; v_call: TRBV7-8; cdr3_aa: CASSLLSGSGANVLTF; cdr3_nt: TGTGCCAGCAGCTTACTAAGCGGCTCTGGGGCCAACGTCCTGACTTTC
j_call: TRBJ2-7; d_call: .; clone_size: few; v_call: TRBV5-6; cdr3_aa: CASSFIGVSYEQYF; cdr3_nt: TGTGCCAGCAGCTTTATAGGGGTGAGCTACGAGCAGTACTTC
j_call: TRBJ2-7; d_call: TRBD1; clone_size: .; v_call: TRBV27; cdr3_aa: CASSLGTGFNEQYF; cdr3_nt: TGTGCCAGCAGTTTGGGGACAGGGTTCAACGAGCAGTACTTC
j_call: TRBJ2-7; d_call: .; clone_size: few; v_call: TRBV4-3; cdr3_aa: CASSQTTGREQYF; cdr3_nt: TGCGCCAGCAGCCAGACGACTGGGAGGGAGCAGTACTTC
j_call: TRBJ2-1; d_call: .; clone_size: few; v_call: TRBV4-2; cdr3_aa: CASSQDRSGGPYNEQFF; cdr3_nt: TGTGCCAGCAGCCAAGATCGTTCCGGGGGGCCCTACAATGAGCAGTTCTTC
j_call: TRBJ1-1; d_call: .; clone_size: .; v_call: TRBV7-2; cdr3_aa: CASSGPGGAEAFF; cdr3_nt: TGTGCCAGCAGTGGCCCGGGCGGGGCTGAAGCTTTCTTT
j_call: TRBJ2-7; d_call: .; clone_size: .; v_call: TRBV12-3/TRBV12-4; cdr3_aa: CASRPTGRGEQYF; cdr3_nt: TGTGCCAGCAGGCCCACAGGGCGTGGGGAGCAGTACTTC
j_call: TRBJ2-1; d_call: TRBD2; clone_size: once; v_call: TRBV7-8; cdr3_aa: CASSLSGGAIYEQFF; cdr3_nt: TGTGCCAGCAGCTTGAGCGGGGGGGCAATATATGAGCAGTTCTTC
j_call: TRBJ1-2; d_call: .; clone_size: .; v_call: TRBV20-1; cdr3_aa: CSARDSSPHGATNYGYTF; cdr3_nt: TGCAGTGCTAGAGATTCTAGCCCACACGGGGCAACTAACTATGGCTACACCTTC
j_call: TRBJ2-1; d_call: .; clone_size: .; v_call: TRBV7-9; cdr3_aa: CASSLANHNEQFF; cdr3_nt: TGTGCCAGCAGCTTAGCCAATCACAATGAGCAGTTCTTC
j_call: TRBJ1-2; d_call: .; clone_size: .; v_call: TRBV10-3; cdr3_aa: CAIKGPEGSNYGYTF; cdr3_nt: TGTGCCATCAAGGGTCCGGAGGGGTCTAACTATGGCTACACCTTC
j_call: TRBJ2-4; d_call: .; clone_size: .; v_call: TRBV15; cdr3_aa: CATSREVPVELAKNIQYF; cdr3_nt: TGTGCCACCAGCAGAGAAGTCCCAGTTGAGCTAGCCAAAAACATTCAGTACTTC
j_call: TRBJ2-3; d_call: .; clone_size: .; v_call: TRBV9; cdr3_aa: CASSTWGTTDTQYF; cdr3_nt: TGTGCCAGCAGCACCTGGGGTACCACAGATACGCAGTATTTT
j_call: TRBJ1-4; d_call: .; clone_size: few; v_call: TRBV5-5; cdr3_aa: CASSLWVDLNEKLFF; cdr3_nt: TGTGCCAGCAGCTTGTGGGTGGATCTCAATGAAAAACTGTTTTTT
j_call: TRBJ2-7; d_call: TRBD1; clone_size: .; v_call: TRBV3-1; cdr3_aa: CASSRDREGEQYF; cdr3_nt: TGTGCCAGCAGCCGGGACAGGGAAGGCGAGCAGTACTTC
j_call: TRBJ2-1; d_call: TRBD2; clone_size: .; v_call: TRBV11-1; cdr3_aa: CATPGTSGGGIESYNEQFF; cdr3_nt: TGTGCCACCCCCGGGACTAGCGGGGGGGGAATAGAATCCTACAATGAGCAGTTCTTC
j_call: TRBJ1-3; d_call: .; clone_size: .; v_call: TRBV7-9; cdr3_aa: CASSLVGRGFGSGNTIYF; cdr3_nt: TGTGCCAGCAGCTTAGTCGGTCGGGGGTTCGGGTCTGGAAACACCATATATTTT
j_call: TRBJ2-7; d_call: .; clone_size: .; v_call: TRBV7-2; cdr3_aa: CASSNRGVIGSEQYF; cdr3_nt: TGTGCCAGCAGCAATAGGGGGGTAATAGGTAGCGAGCAGTACTTC
j_call: TRBJ2-4; d_call: TRBD1; clone_size: .; v_call: TRBV5-6; cdr3_aa: CASSFGTGERGIQYF; cdr3_nt: TGTGCCAGCAGCTTCGGGACAGGGGAACGGGGCATTCAGTACTTC
j_call: TRBJ2-7; d_call: TRBD1; clone_size: .; v_call: TRBV5-1; cdr3_aa: CASSSGTGGRKDEQYF; cdr3_nt: TGCGCCAGCAGCTCCGGGACAGGGGGCCGTAAAGACGAGCAGTACTTC
j_call: TRBJ1-1; d_call: .; clone_size: once; v_call: TRBV14; cdr3_aa: CASSQGPGAYTEAFF; cdr3_nt: TGTGCCAGCAGCCAAGGCCCAGGGGCTTACACTGAAGCTTTCTTT
j_call: TRBJ2-7; d_call: .; clone_size: .; v_call: TRBV5-6; cdr3_aa: CASSQLGRGEQYF; cdr3_nt: TGTGCCAGCAGCCAATTGGGACGGGGCGAGCAGTACTTC
j_call: TRBJ1-2; d_call: .; clone_size: .; v_call: TRBV12-3/TRBV12-4; cdr3_aa: CASSLDGINYGYTF; cdr3_nt: TGTGCCAGCAGTTTGGACGGGATTAACTATGGCTACACCTTC
j_call: TRBJ2-7; d_call: TRBD1; clone_size: few; v_call: TRBV7-2; cdr3_aa: CASRPRQGMAYEQYF; cdr3_nt: TGTGCCAGCAGACCCCGACAGGGAATGGCCTACGAGCAGTACTTC
j_call: TRBJ2-1; d_call: .; clone_size: .; v_call: TRBV7-3; cdr3_aa: CASSLNRGAGEQFF; cdr3_nt: TGTGCCAGCAGCTTAAATCGGGGGGCGGGTGAGCAGTTCTTC
j_call: TRBJ2-7; d_call: .; clone_size: .; v_call: TRBV6-5; cdr3_aa: CASSYSRLNEQYF; cdr3_nt: TGTGCCAGCAGTTACTCGAGGTTGAACGAGCAGTACTTC